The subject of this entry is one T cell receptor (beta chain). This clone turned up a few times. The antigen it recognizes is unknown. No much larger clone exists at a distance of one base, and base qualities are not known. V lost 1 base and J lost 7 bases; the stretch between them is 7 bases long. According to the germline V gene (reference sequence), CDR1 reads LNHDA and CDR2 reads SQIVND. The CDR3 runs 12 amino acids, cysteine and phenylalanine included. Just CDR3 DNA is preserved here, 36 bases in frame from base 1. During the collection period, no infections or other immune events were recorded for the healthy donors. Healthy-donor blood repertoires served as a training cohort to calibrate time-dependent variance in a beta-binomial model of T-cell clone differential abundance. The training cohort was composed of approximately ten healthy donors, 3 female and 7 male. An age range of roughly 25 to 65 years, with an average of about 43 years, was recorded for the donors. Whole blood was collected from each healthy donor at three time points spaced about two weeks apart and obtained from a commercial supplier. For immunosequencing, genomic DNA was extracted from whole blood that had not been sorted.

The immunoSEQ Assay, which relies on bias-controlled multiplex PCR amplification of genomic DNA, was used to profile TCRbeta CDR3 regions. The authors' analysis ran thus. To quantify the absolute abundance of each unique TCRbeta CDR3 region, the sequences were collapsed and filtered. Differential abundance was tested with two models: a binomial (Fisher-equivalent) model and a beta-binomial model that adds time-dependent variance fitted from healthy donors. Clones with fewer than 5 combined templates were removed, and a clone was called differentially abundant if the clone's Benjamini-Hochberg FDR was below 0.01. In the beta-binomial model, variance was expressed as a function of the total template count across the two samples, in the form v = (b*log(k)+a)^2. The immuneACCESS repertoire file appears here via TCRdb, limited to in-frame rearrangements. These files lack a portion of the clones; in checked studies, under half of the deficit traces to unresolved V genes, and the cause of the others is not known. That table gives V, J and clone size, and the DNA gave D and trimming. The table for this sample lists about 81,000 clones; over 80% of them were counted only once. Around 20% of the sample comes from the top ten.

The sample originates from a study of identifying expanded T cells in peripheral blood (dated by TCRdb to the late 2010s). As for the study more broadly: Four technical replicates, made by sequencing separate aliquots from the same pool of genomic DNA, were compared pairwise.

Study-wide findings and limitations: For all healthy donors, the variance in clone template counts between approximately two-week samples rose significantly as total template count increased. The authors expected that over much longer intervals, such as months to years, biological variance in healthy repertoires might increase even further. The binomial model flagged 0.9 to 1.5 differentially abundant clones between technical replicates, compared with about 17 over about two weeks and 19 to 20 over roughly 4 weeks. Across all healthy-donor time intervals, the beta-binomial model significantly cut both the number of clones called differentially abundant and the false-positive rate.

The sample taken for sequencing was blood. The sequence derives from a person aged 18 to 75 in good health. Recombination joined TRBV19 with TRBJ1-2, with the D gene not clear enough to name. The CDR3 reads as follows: CASSIADGGYTF. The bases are TGTGCCAGTAGTATAGCCGACGGTGGCTACACCTTC.